Shown below are 10 T cell receptor beta chains from a single sample sequenced in a study of blood T cell repertoires in COVID-19. The method was immunoSEQ multiplex PCR; TCRdb's version includes in-frame clones alone and lacks a portion of them. The table has around 63,000 clones, more than 75% seen once. Sequencing was performed on peripheral blood. All receptors derive from a man between 60 and 75 years old with acute or convalescent COVID-19.

This chain connects TRBV6-1 to TRBJ2-6, with TRBD2 as a possible D gene (5 bases). The ends were cut back, 0 bases at V and 0 bases at J, with 6 bases in the middle. Germline V lookup: CDR1 MNHNS, CDR2 SASEGT. The CDR3 totals 16 residues. The CDR3 reads CASSEAAGSGANVLTF. In DNA form, the CDR3 reads TGTGCCAGCAGTGAAGCCGCGGGCTCTGGGGCCAACGTCCTGACTTTC.

By share, this clone ranks as medium-sized. Different DNA sequences within this sample yield the same CDR3. The chain joins TRBV7-3 to TRBJ2-1, with 12 nucleotides matching TRBD2. Germline assignment: CDR1 SGHTA and CDR2 FQGTGA. Trimming at V came to 5 bases and at J to 7 bases, leaving 9 bases not matched to a gene. This CDR3 has 16 residues. This CDR3 reads CASSPTLAGGDNEQFF. CDR3 nucleotides: TGTGCCAGCAGCCCAACTCTAGCGGGGGGGGATAATGAGCAGTTCTTC.

This chain uses TRBV20-1 with TRBJ2-3, with 8 bases matching TRBD1. CDR3 length: 10 amino acids. Germline V lookup: CDR1 DFQATT, CDR2 SNEGSKA (reference sequence). Unmatched junction bases numbered 1, after V lost 5 bases and J lost 9 bases. The CDR3 region is CSAWTGTQYF. CDR3 coding DNA: TGCAGTGCTTGGACAGGGACGCAGTATTTT.

V gene TRBV4-1 combines with J gene TRBJ2-5; 8 bases are shared with TRBD2. Germline CDR1 MGHRA, CDR2 YSYEKL. V gave up 0 bases and J gave up 2 bases; unmatched junction bases: 8. CDR3 length equals 17 residues. CDR3 amino acids: CASSQDRGAGVQETQYF. For the CDR3, the DNA is TGCGCCAGCAGCCAAGATCGGGGAGCGGGGGTGCAAGAGACCCAGTACTTC.

The chain carries TRBV19 and TRBJ2-5, with 9 bases that match TRBD2. The CDR3 length is 15 residues. Germline CDR1 LNHDA, CDR2 SQIVND (reference sequence). V was clipped by 3 bases and J by 4 bases; unmatched bases: 6. CDR3 nucleotide sequence: TGTGCCAGTAGTATGAGCGGGGGGAGAGGAGAGACCCAGTACTTC. Its protein is CASSMSGGRGETQYF.

The chain recombines TRBV7-2 with TRBJ1-2; D may be TRBD1 (5 bases). Germline V CDR1 and CDR2: SGHTA, FQGNSA. Trimming pared 5 bases from V and 4 bases from J, leaving 14 bases between. This CDR3 has 14 amino acids. The CDR3 DNA sequence: TGTGCCAGCAGCCCTGGGGGGAGTTTCTATGGCTACACCTTC. Translating gives CASSPGGSFYGYTF.

This clone showed up just a few times. The genes are TRBV7-9 and TRBJ1-2; the D gene is possibly TRBD1 (6 bases). Trimming pared 1 base from V and 8 bases from J, leaving 14 bases between. Germline assignment: CDR1 SEHNR and CDR2 FQNEAQ (reference sequence). The CDR3 loop spans 14 amino acids. Here the CDR3 DNA reads TGTGCCAGCAGCTTAGTTTCCCAGGGGACGGGCTACACCTTC. This gives the protein CASSLVSQGTGYTF.

This clone occurred once. The V call is TRBV24-1, the J call TRBJ2-1; the match to TRBD2 covers 9 bases. This CDR3 is built from 14 residues. V trimming: 9 bases; J trimming: 5 bases; junction bases outside the gene matches: 7. The germline V gene encodes CDR1 KGHDR and CDR2 SFDVKD. For the CDR3, the DNA is TGTGCCACCGTTAATAGCGGGGGAGACAATGAGCAGTTCTTC. Protein product: CATVNSGGDNEQFF.

About this clone itself: This same CDR3 is encoded by further DNA sequences in the sample. The chain's CDR3 is CAISEVGETYEQYF. The CDR3 DNA follows: TGTGCCATCAGCGAGGTTGGTGAGACCTACGAGCAGTACTTC. The rearrangement joins TRBV10-3 to TRBJ2-7, with no clear D. Germline V CDR1 and CDR2: ENHRY, SYGVKD. The CDR3 runs 14 residues. Trimming took off 6 bases at V and 2 bases at J, with 14 bases between the two ends.

The V and J genes are TRBV5-8 and TRBJ1-2, with D tentatively TRBD1 (5 bases). V lost 6 bases, J lost 1 base, and 13 bases lay in between. The V gene's germline CDR1 is SGHTS and CDR2 YDEGEE. The length of the CDR3 is 14 residues. The CDR3 sequence is CASTPRGLNYGYTF. In DNA, the CDR3 is TGTGCCAGCACTCCGCGGGGACTTAACTATGGCTACACCTTC. Full variable domain (remainder filled in from reference TRBV5-8 and TRBJ1-2): EAGVTQSPTHLIKTRGQQATLRCSPISGHTSVYWYQQALGLGLQFLLWYDEGEERNRGNFPPRFSGRQFPNYSSELNVNALELEDSALYLCASTPRGLNYGYTFGSGTRLTVV.